Presented here are 11 T cell receptor beta chains from one specimen sequenced in a study of T cell responses to AZD1222 COVID-19 vaccine. Sequencing used immunoSEQ multiplex PCR; TCRdb keeps in-frame clones, though not all of them. The table lists hundreds of thousands of clones, 90% to 95% of them singletons. The sequenced sample was peripheral blood, obtained 28 days after the second AZD1222 dose. The receptor source for this set is an adult who received the AZD1222 COVID-19 vaccine.

This sequence joins TRBV7-2 and TRBJ2-5; 7 bases agree with TRBD1. With 5 bases clipped from V and 5 bases from J, the junction kept 8 bases outside the gene matches. This CDR3 is 14 amino acids long. Germline V lookup: CDR1 SGHTA, CDR2 FQGNSA. The CDR3 DNA follows: TGTGCCAGCAGCATACCGACAGGGTATGAGACCCAGTACTTC. This codes for CASSIPTGYETQYF.

This chain uses TRBV6-2 or TRBV6-3 with TRBJ2-1; TRBD2 is a possible D gene (5 bases). This CDR3 has 11 amino acids. With 4 bases removed from V and 11 bases from J, the gap between germline ends came to 9 bases. Germline loops: CDR1 MNHEY, CDR2 SVGEGT. CDR3 protein: CASSFGLKQFF. The CDR3 DNA reads TGTGCCAGCAGTTTCGGACTTAAGCAGTTCTTC.

The chain combines TRBV3-1 (or the pseudogene TRBV3-2) with TRBJ2-5; 8 bases line up with TRBD2. This CDR3 is built from 16 residues. The ends lost 0 bases at V and 0 bases at J; junction bases unmatched: 3. Germline lookup yields CDR1 LGHDT and CDR2 YNNKEL (reference sequence). The CDR3 coding sequence is TGTGCCAGCAGCCAAGAATTAGCGGGGTACCAAGAGACCCAGTACTTC. Protein: CASSQELAGYQETQYF.

The chain has TRBV9 and TRBJ1-2; D remains unclear. V shed 4 bases and J shed 8 bases, with 15 bases lying between them. The CDR3 is 13 residues long. Germline lookup yields CDR1 SGDLS and CDR2 YYNGEE. The CDR3 nucleotides are TGTGCCAGCAGCTCCCAGTCTCTATGGGGCTACACCTTC. Translating it yields CASSSQSLWGYTF. Full variable domain (missing parts from reference TRBV9 and TRBJ1-2): DSGVTQTPKHLITATGQRVTLRCSPRSGDLSVYWYQQSLDQGLQFLIQYYNGEERAKGNILERFSAQQFPDLHSELNLSSLELGDSALYFCASSSQSLWGYTFGSGTRLTVV.

The rearrangement links TRBV3-1 (or the pseudogene TRBV3-2) to TRBJ2-3; a weak D match, TRBD2 (5 bases). Germline loops: CDR1 LGHDT, CDR2 YNNKEL (reference sequence). V lost 5 bases and J lost 6, with 21 bases in between. This CDR3 contains 16 residues. CDR3 region: CASSMRSGLPWDTQYF. CDR3 DNA: TGTGCCAGCAGCATGAGGAGCGGCCTACCTTGGGATACGCAGTATTTT.

The chain combines TRBV7-2 with TRBJ2-7, with TRBD1 identical over 11 bases. The CDR3 consists of 14 residues. V shed 0 bases, J shed 5 bases, and the junction held 0 bases outside the gene matches. CDR1 and CDR2 (germline): SGHTA, FQGNSA. The CDR3 DNA is TGTGCCAGCAGCTTAGCGGGACAGGGGGACGAGCAGTACTTC. Its translation: CASSLAGQGDEQYF. Drawing the rest from reference TRBV7-2 and TRBJ2-7, the complete variable domain is GAGVSQSPSNKVTEKGKDVELRCDPISGHTALYWYRQSLGQGLEFLIYFQGNSAPDKSGLPSDRFSAERTGGSVSTLTIQRTQQEDSAVYLCASSLAGQGDEQYFGPGTRLTVT.

The chain recombines TRBV4-1 with TRBJ1-5, with D unresolved. The CDR3 consists of 16 residues. The V gene lost 0 bases and the J gene lost 2 bases, with 11 bases spanning the gap. The germline CDR1 and CDR2 sequences are MGHRA and YSYEKL. CDR3 DNA sequence: TGCGCCAGCAGCCAAGAGGGTTCTGGTGGCAATCAGCCCCAGCATTTT. It yields the protein CASSQEGSGGNQPQHF.

V is TRBV5-1 and J is TRBJ2-5; possible D gene TRBD2, 6 bases. V was shortened by 0 bases and J by 5 bases, with 17 bases between the two germline ends. This CDR3 has 16 amino acids. Germline CDR1 reads SGHRS; CDR2 reads YFSETQ. For the CDR3, the DNA is TGCGCCAGCAGCTTGGGTGGGGCTGCGGGGTTGGAGACCCAGTACTTC. Protein: CASSLGGAAGLETQYF.

The chain is built from TRBV28 and TRBJ1-6; a possible D gene is TRBD1 (6 bases). Germline loops: CDR1 MDHEN, CDR2 SYDVKM. The CDR3 covers 16 residues. Trimming removed 4 bases at V and 7 bases at J, with 17 bases between. The CDR3 here is CASSSPGTPKNSPLHF. The CDR3, as DNA: TGTGCCAGCAGTTCCCCCGGGACACCGAAGAATTCACCCCTCCACTTT.

The chain combines TRBV5-4 with TRBJ2-2; no clear D gene. The CDR3 totals 15 residues. Trimming left V 3 bases short and J 0 bases short, with 9 bases between. Germline V gives CDR1 SGHNT, CDR2 YYREEE (reference sequence). CDR3 sequence (DNA): TGTGCCAGCAGCTCCAACACCCCGAACACCGGGGAGCTGTTTTTT. Translated: CASSSNTPNTGELFF.

The chain couples TRBV6-2 or TRBV6-3 to TRBJ1-1; D call uncertain. The V gene's germline CDR1 is MNHEY and CDR2 SVGEGT. CDR3 length equals 15 residues. Trimming left V 0 bases short and J 3 bases short, with 11 bases between. CDR3 region: CASSYSRTDHTEAFF. The CDR3 region has the DNA TGTGCCAGCAGTTACTCAAGGACGGACCACACTGAAGCTTTCTTT.